The 2 T cell receptor beta chains below were found in one sample sequenced in a study of CD8+ T cells in alopecia areata. cDNA serving as the sequencing template came from extracted, reverse transcribed RNA. Clones were sequenced by immunoSEQ multiplex PCR, and TCRdb holds only the in-frame ones, with some missing. The sample has fewer than 250,000 clones; around 43% are singletons. The treatment is: oral pan-JAK inhibitor, 5-10 mg twice daily. Sample: CD4+ T cells sorted from blood, taken at approximately week 36, from a patient treated with tofacitinib. Receptors were obtained from a human donor with alopecia areata.

This clone was counted a few times. This rearrangement joins TRBV25-1 to TRBJ2-7; D possibly corresponds to TRBD2 (5 bases). CDR1 is MGHDK, CDR2 SYGVNS, per germline. The V end lost 1 base, the J end lost 3 bases, and 10 bases lay between the germline ends. CDR3 length: 14 amino acids. The CDR3 coding sequence is TGTGCCAGCAGTGAATCTCGGGGAAGCTACGAGCAGTACTTC. Protein product: CASSESRGSYEQYF.

This CDR3 reads CSGSRPRGVDWEAFF. The CDR3 DNA reads as TGCAGCGGTTCACGTCCACGGGGCGTCGATTGGGAAGCTTTCTTT. The chain employs TRBV29-1 and TRBJ1-1; tentative D call: TRBD1 (5 bases). V lost 7 bases and J lost 8, with 26 bases in between. CDR3 size: 15 residues. Germline CDR1 SQVTM, CDR2 ANQGSEA.